The count of the clone carrying this TCR beta chain is one. What it recognizes is unknown. TCRdb's copy holds only in-frame clones and misses some; the assay was immunoSEQ multiplex PCR. The sample holds 84,000 or so clones; roughly 91% are singletons and the top ten take over 7%. The CDR3 is made up of 14 amino acids. The germline V gene encodes CDR1 SGHKS and CDR2 YYEKEE (reference sequence). V lost 1 base and J 10 bases, leaving 14 bases between the germline ends. The sample originates from a study of graft-versus-host responses after intestinal transplantation. The study's findings and limits: In patients with graft-donor T cell macrochimerism, allograft graft-versus-host to host-versus-graft clonal ratios were high. Early after transplant, HvG declines were associated with peak levels of circulating GvH clones.

V usage is TRBV5-5 and J usage is TRBJ1-4, with D unclear. The source was unstimulated CD8+ T cells sorted from spleen or lymph node cells, collected before transplant. This TCR was sampled from a human donor who was the organ donor for an intestinal transplant. The CDR3 is CASSLNTPAGKLFF. In DNA, the CDR3 is TGTGCCAGCAGCTTGAATACCCCGGCTGGAAAACTGTTTTTT.